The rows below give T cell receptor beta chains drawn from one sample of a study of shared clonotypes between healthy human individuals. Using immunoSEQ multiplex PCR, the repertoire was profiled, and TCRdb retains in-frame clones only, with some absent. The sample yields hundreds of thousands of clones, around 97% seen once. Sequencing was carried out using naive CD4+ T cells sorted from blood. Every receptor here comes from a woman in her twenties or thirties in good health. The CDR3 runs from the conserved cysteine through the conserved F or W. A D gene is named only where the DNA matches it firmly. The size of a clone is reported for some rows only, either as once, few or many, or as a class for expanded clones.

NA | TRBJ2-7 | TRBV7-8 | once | CASGQAGTYEQYF | TGTGCCAGCGGCCAAGCCGGCACCTACGAGCAGTACTTC
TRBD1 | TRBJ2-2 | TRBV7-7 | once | CASSPTGGNTGELFF | TGTGCCAGCAGCCCAACAGGGGGCAACACCGGGGAGCTGTTTTTT
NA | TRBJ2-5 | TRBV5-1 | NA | CASSLVGAERETQYF | TGCGCCAGCAGCTTGGTTGGGGCCGAGAGGGAGACCCAGTACTTC
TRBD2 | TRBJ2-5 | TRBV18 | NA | CASSPFVPRERFGETQYF | TGTGCCAGCTCACCGTTCGTTCCGCGGGAGAGGTTCGGGGAGACCCAGTACTTC
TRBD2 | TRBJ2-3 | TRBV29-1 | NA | CSGRNEAGAGDTQYF | TGCAGCGGTAGAAACGAGGCGGGAGCGGGGGATACGCAGTATTTT
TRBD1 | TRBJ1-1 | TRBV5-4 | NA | CASSLIGTGGNTEAFF | TGTGCCAGCAGCTTAATAGGGACAGGGGGGAACACTGAAGCTTTCTTT
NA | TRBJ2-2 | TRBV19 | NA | CASMRRTNTGELFF | TGTGCCAGTATGCGGAGAACGAACACCGGGGAGCTGTTTTTT
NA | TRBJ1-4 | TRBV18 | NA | CASSPFRGRLSNEKLFF | NA
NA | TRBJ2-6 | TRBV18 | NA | CASSPTASGANVLTF | TGTGCCAGCTCACCAACAGCGTCTGGGGCCAACGTCCTGACTTTC
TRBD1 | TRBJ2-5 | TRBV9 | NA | CASSVANRGLGETQYF | TGTGCCAGCAGCGTAGCGAACAGGGGGCTGGGGGAGACCCAGTACTTC
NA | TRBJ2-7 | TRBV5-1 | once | CASSLEGGSYEQYF | TGCGCCAGCAGCTTGGAAGGTGGCTCCTACGAGCAGTACTTC
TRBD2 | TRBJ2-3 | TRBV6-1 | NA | CASSERLAGGTDTQYF | TGTGCCAGCAGTGAAAGACTAGCGGGAGGAACAGATACGCAGTATTTT
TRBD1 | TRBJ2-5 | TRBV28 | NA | CASSPPGTAMVTQYF | TGTGCCAGCAGTCCTCCCGGGACAGCAATGGTGACCCAGTACTTC
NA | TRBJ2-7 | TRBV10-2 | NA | CASSAHYEQYF | TGCGCCAGCAGTGCCCATTACGAGCAGTACTTC